The sequence of this TCR beta chain was determined in a study of cytomegalovirus exposure and HLA in healthy donors. The V segment lost 5 bases and the J segment 4 bases; nucleotides outside the gene matches: 8. Germline V CDR1 and CDR2: SEHNR, FQNEAQ (reference sequence). CDR3 size: 16 residues. PCR amplification relied on 60 Vbeta primers (plus 13 Jbeta primers). Clones were read by immunoSEQ multiplex PCR, and TCRdb kept only the in-frame ones, dropping some. The table lists about 150,000 clones, about four fifths of them singletons, with about 6.7% in the top ten. Study outcomes and limitations: Trimming of TCR beta V- and J-genes showed a link, identified in a later analysis, to a missense DCLRE1C variant. Accurate prediction of HLA-A and HLA-B alleles (for most subjects) was reportedly achieved from TCR beta sequences. The sole available immune exposure information was CMV serostatus. Later work showed greater clonal expansion in HLA-associated TCR beta chains than in equally common others.

As to this clone: The antigen remains undetermined.

Sequencing was done on a sample of PBMCs. The chain uses TRBV7-9 and TRBJ1-1, with 12 positions matching TRBD1. The sequence came from a man aged 50 to 60 in good health and CMV-seropositive. CDR3 region: CASSHRDRGPGTEAFF. CDR3 bases: TGTGCCAGCAGCCACCGGGACAGGGGGCCGGGCACTGAAGCTTTCTTT.